This TCR beta chain appears in the sequencing data of a study of beta chain features in type 1 diabetes. CD45RO/CCR7/CD25/CD127/CD95/CD27 staining was used to isolate CD4+ naive, central memory, regulatory and stem cell-like memory cells by sorting. Points from the study as a whole: Type 1 diabetes patients had TCRB CDR3s that were shorter (moderately but significantly so) in all four CD4+ subsets. Across patients, naive, central memory and Treg TCRB repertoires exhibited apparently greater similarity than was observed across healthy donors.

Germline CDR1 and CDR2: KGHSH and LQKENI. The V gene lost 2 bases and the J gene lost 1 base, with 16 bases spanning the gap. CDR3 size: 17 residues. As regards this clone: The antigen remains undetermined.

The investigators reverse transcribed all of the isolated RNA, so they sequenced expressed TCRB transcripts. Profiled with immunoSEQ multiplex PCR; TCRdb holds only in-frame clones, not every one. This sample has around 600,000 clones, with over 10% found just once. This sequence originates from a man aged 25-45 years with type 1 diabetes. The specimen sequenced was naive CD4+ T cells from blood. The chain joins TRBV18 to TRBJ2-3; D is perhaps TRBD1 or TRBD2 (6 bases each). DNA for the CDR3: TGTGCCAGCTCACCAATGTTGGGGGGCCAGGGCACAGATACGCAGTATTTT. Amino acid sequence: CASSPMLGGQGTDTQYF.